This is a list of T cell receptor beta chains from one sample in a study of blood T cell repertoires in COVID-19. Sequenced by immunoSEQ multiplex PCR; TCRdb stores in-frame clones only, minus some. The sample holds approximately 190,000 clones, roughly 87% seen once. The sample taken for sequencing was peripheral blood. These receptors were collected from a woman aged 40 to 50 with acute or convalescent COVID-19. CDR3s include the opening cysteine and the closing phenylalanine or tryptophan.

v_call	j_call	cdr3_aa
TRBV10-3	TRBJ1-6	CAISEGHARSSYNSPLHF
TRBV2	TRBJ2-7	CASVPGTTYEQYF
TRBV21-1	TRBJ2-7	CASIPPQLAGVVEQYF
TRBV27	TRBJ1-2	CASSKGTGATDGYTF
TRBV7-6	TRBJ2-2	CASSLSGELFF
TRBV10-3	TRBJ2-2	CAITRDSATGELFF
TRBV5-6	TRBJ1-4	CASSLAGEAGTLFF
TRBV5-1	TRBJ2-1	CASSLGLAAAYNEQFF
TRBV3-1/TRBV3-2	TRBJ2-7	CASSQWSSYEQYF
TRBV7-9	TRBJ2-5	CASSWDRVQETQYF
TRBV5-6	TRBJ1-2	CASSPDRVYGYTF
TRBV6-5	TRBJ2-1	CASSHPGVSKNEQFF
TRBV5-4	TRBJ1-6	CASKKGSNSPLHF
TRBV7-9	TRBJ1-6	CASSVANSPLHF
TRBV29-1	TRBJ2-5	CSVAREETQYF
TRBV7-2	TRBJ2-7	CASSLVGGATYEQYF
TRBV19	TRBJ1-3	CASGSFGGNPYTIYF
TRBV2	TRBJ2-7	CASMVSWDSSSYEQYF
TRBV10-3	TRBJ2-2	CAIREGLAGARDTGELFF
TRBV4-1	TRBJ1-1	CASSQGTGLMNTEAFF
TRBV9	TRBJ2-1	CASSVAGGVGEQFF
TRBV28	TRBJ1-6	CASSGGTVISPLHF
TRBV27	TRBJ1-6	CASSLTGLGSPLHF
TRBV7-2	TRBJ2-7	CASSLTRDSGQYF
TRBV5-1	TRBJ2-3	CASSLEGLGRQFTDTQYF
TRBV21-1	TRBJ2-7	CASRAGDRVSGFLSYEQYF
TRBV2	TRBJ1-6	CASSDWQGSSVYNSPLHF
TRBV5-1	TRBJ1-2	CASSPRTANYGYTF
TRBV19	TRBJ1-2	CASSIGNVQYYGYTF
TRBV28	TRBJ1-2	CASSFRANYGYTF
TRBV6-4	TRBJ2-1	CASSDRGGNEQFF
TRBV30	TRBJ1-2	CAWTTGGFYGYTF
TRBV19	TRBJ1-4	CASSRDSNEKLFF
TRBV29-1	TRBJ2-7	CSAGYRGTYDEQYF
TRBV28	TRBJ1-5	CASSYPRGAYSNQPQHF
TRBV13	TRBJ1-1	CASGLSGGAPEAFF
TRBV5-1	TRBJ2-7	CASSLPTSYEQYF
TRBV27	TRBJ1-1	CASSLLQGEAFF
TRBV19	TRBJ2-7	CASSIRQGEVQYF
TRBV5-5	TRBJ2-7	CASSLLGLARAYEQYF
TRBV28	TRBJ1-5	CASSGTQGDQPQHF
TRBV19	TRBJ1-1	CARKTGRGDTEAFF
TRBV3-1/TRBV3-2	TRBJ2-5	CASSQEGQRGKYF
TRBV11-2	TRBJ1-2	CASSPGRIYGYTF
TRBV19	TRBJ1-1	CASSIDRTEAFF